This T cell receptor beta chain was captured by sequencing in a study of blood T cell repertoires in COVID-19 (dated by TCRdb to between 2020 and 2021). Regarding the research as a whole: Samples from collaborators originated in the United States, Italy and Spain and spanned both the acute and convalescent phases of COVID-19. The prospective study material was composed of cDNA or gDNA derived from T cells, B-cell-depleted T cells, or PBMCs. The dataset comprised deeply sampled blood TCRbeta repertoires from subjects exposed to, actively infected with, or recovered from COVID-19. The repertoires were released in a freely available public database meant as a resource for research on the immune response to SARS-CoV-2. The samples were drawn from two sources: the first 160 participants of the ongoing ImmuneRACE study, and 950 to 1,500 subjects contributed by 6 global collaborators. Nearly every sample came with metadata listing a de-identified subject ID, COVID-19 status, age in years and sex. HLA class I and class II types, where available, came from metadata supplied by the sample provider rather than from assay-based typing.

TCRbeta CDR3 regions were amplified from genomic DNA by means of the immunoSEQ Assay, a bias-controlled multiplex PCR. The original methods were these. Nucleated cell counts per sample were estimated from amplification of reference gene primers within the assay. To quantify the absolute abundance of each unique TCRbeta CDR3 rearrangement, sequence reads were collapsed and filtered. For each sample, productive Simpson clonality was calculated by taking the square root of Simpson's diversity index across productive rearrangements. Imported from immuneACCESS, the table was reduced by TCRdb to in-frame sequences with V and J called. These copies leave out some clones; in studies compared against another copy, an unresolved V gene accounts for under half, and the cause of the remainder is not known. Clone size and the V and J calls come from that table; the DNA yielded D and trimming. This sample has roughly 220,000 clones in its table, and around 80% of those were observed once. The top ten hold 4.5% to 6% of the sample.

In regard to this clone: Its cognate antigen has yet to be identified. No much larger clone is present one base from it, and per-base qualities are unavailable.

A second Seattle source provided samples from volunteer blood donors who had recovered from COVID-19. Each collaborating institution followed its own protocols to collect whole blood in K2EDTA tubes. For TCRbeta analysis, collaborators shipped samples as frozen whole blood, isolated PBMCs, or DNA extracted from either of those sample types. The study at large found these results: How much clinical and demographic metadata was included differed by source and by participant, and the metadata was provided uncurated.

The clonotype originates from an older woman who had recovered from COVID-19. Sequenced material: peripheral blood.

The DNA sequence is given as TGTGCCAGCAGTCGCCTTCAGGGGGGCGGCTACACCTTC. It translates as CASSRLQGGGYTF. The chain employs TRBV2 and TRBJ1-2; 7 middle bases align to TRBD1. The CDR3 covers 13 residues, taking in both the cysteine and the phenylalanine. This entry keeps only the CDR3 DNA: 39 bases, framed from base 1. From the germline V gene, CDR1 is SNHLY and CDR2 is FYNNEI. V is pruned by 5 bases and J by 8 bases, leaving 8 bases of the junction without a gene match.